This T cell receptor (beta chain) emerged from a study of CD8 T cells in ankylosing spondylitis. This clonotype was seen a handful of times. Its antigen is as yet unknown. Study-wide results and caveats: Some of these motif variants have turned up before, in reports on reactive arthritis synovial fluid and blood.

Germline V gene data show CDR1 as ENHRY and CDR2 as SYGVKD. The CDR3 contains 16 residues. The trim removed 4 bases at V and 2 bases at J, leaving 3 bases unmatched. Making the TCR beta libraries involved quantitative 5'-RACE with molecular barcodes. TCRdb fed the 5' RACE reads into MiXCR, producing one record per CDR3 protein. The table lists 250,000 or so distinct CDR3 sequences, 20% to 30% of them singletons. The chain recombines TRBV10-3 with TRBJ2-3; 13 bases line up with TRBD2. Sequencing was done on a sample of blood, either unsorted or a sorted T cell fraction (not recorded which). The receptor's source is a male donor with ankylosing spondylitis or in good health (not recorded which). The CDR3 DNA follows: TGTGCCATCAGTGGACTAGCGGGGGGCCTCACAGATACGCAGTATTTT. Protein product: CAISGLAGGLTDTQYF.